One sample yielded the 9 T cell receptor beta chains listed below, sequenced in a study of molecular identifiers for immune sequencing clone quantification. TCRdb re-called the PCR reads with MiXCR, one entry per CDR3 protein. The sample shows roughly 320,000 distinct CDR3 sequences, roughly 24% of them seen only once. The source material was naive CD8+ T cells from blood, with Jurkat cell RNA spiked in. The subset here: FACS-sorted CD8+CD4-CCR7+CD45RA+ naive T cells. Receptors originate from a human donor in good health. Some libraries in this study had Jurkat cell RNA spiked in.

In its sample, this clonotype was seen many times. The genes are TRBV7-6 and TRBJ2-5; D not resolved. Germline CDR1 is SGHVS and CDR2 is FNYEAQ. V gave up 1 base and J gave up 1 base, with 7 bases separating them. The CDR3 loop spans 14 amino acids. The chain's CDR3 is CASSLGGAQETQYF. The DNA for the CDR3 is TGTGCCAGCAGCTTAGGAGGTGCCCAAGAGACCCAGTACTTC. The full variable domain, with the rest looked up from reference TRBV7-6 and TRBJ2-5, is GAGVSQSPRYKVTKRGQDVALRCDPISGHVSLYWYRQALGQGPEFLTYFNYEAQQDKSGLPNDRFSAERPEGSISTLTIQRTEQRDSAMYRCASSLGGAQETQYFGPGTRLLVL.

There are many counts of this clonotype. V usage is TRBV28 and J usage is TRBJ2-5; no firm D call. This CDR3 region has 12 residues. Germline V gene lookup returns CDR1 MDHEN and CDR2 SYDVKM. Trimming left V 2 bases short and J 5 bases short, with 6 bases between. This CDR3 is CASSLSAETQYF. CDR3 sequence (DNA): TGTGCCAGCAGTTTAAGTGCGGAGACCCAGTACTTC. Supplemented by reference TRBV28 and TRBJ2-5, the full variable domain reads DVKVTQSSRYLVKRTGEKVFLECVQDMDHENMFWYRQDPGLGLRLIYFSYDVKMKEKGDIPEGYSVSREKKERFSLILESASTNQTSMYLCASSLSAETQYFGPGTRLLVL.

The chain combines TRBV27 with TRBJ2-1; tentatively, D is TRBD2 (6 bases). This CDR3 region has 14 residues. From germline, CDR1 is MNHEY and CDR2 SMNVEV (reference sequence). V lost 8 bases, J lost 2 bases, and 13 bases lay in between. The CDR3 spells CASSYRGTYNEQFF. Written as DNA, the CDR3 is TGTGCCAGCTCGTACCGGGGGACCTACAATGAGCAGTTCTTC.

This clonotype was recorded many times. The chain has TRBV29-1 and TRBJ2-1; TRBD2 aligns across 9 bases. Looked up from germline, CDR1 is SQVTM and CDR2 is ANQGSEA. V gave up 4 bases and J gave up 3 bases; unmatched junction bases: 19. The CDR3 extends over 19 amino acids. The CDR3 loop is CSVGSLAGGPPYGYNEQFF. CDR3 nucleotides: TGCAGCGTTGGATCTCTGGCGGGAGGGCCTCCCTATGGCTACAATGAGCAGTTCTTC.

This clonotype was seen many times. The CDR3, as DNA: TGTGCCAGCATCCCCGGCAGGGGTGTCAGGGCCAACGTCCTGACTTTC. Protein sequence: CASIPGRGVRANVLTF. The V gene is TRBV7-9, the J gene TRBJ2-6; TRBD1 might be the D (6 bases). The CDR3 runs 16 residues. Trimming left V 7 bases short and J 5 bases short, with 18 bases between. The germline V gene has CDR1 SEHNR and CDR2 FQNEAQ (reference sequence). Variable domain in full (rest from reference TRBV7-9 and TRBJ2-6): DTGVSQNPRHKITKRGQNVTFRCDPISEHNRLYWYRQTLGQGPEFLTYFQNEAQLEKSRLLSDRFSAERPKGSFSTLEIQRTEQGDSAMYLCASIPGRGVRANVLTFGAGSRLTVL.

With respect to this clonotype: This may come from a read error, since a much larger clone is one base off. This chain uses TRBV5-1 with TRBJ2-1; D is perhaps TRBD2 (7 bases). The CDR3 is made up of 14 amino acids. Trimming pared 0 bases from V and 9 bases from J, leaving 13 bases between. CDR1 SGHRS and CDR2 YFSETQ come from the germline V gene. CDR3 loop: CASSLVGGPCEQFF. As DNA, the CDR3 is TGCGCCAGCAGCTTGGTGGGGGGGCCTTGTGAGCAGTTCTTC.

Only a few counts were recorded for this clonotype. This chain uses TRBV11-2 with TRBJ2-3; 14 bases are shared with TRBD2. V shed 5 bases, J shed 2 bases, and the junction held 6 bases outside the gene matches. The CDR3 loop spans 17 amino acids. In germline, CDR1 is SGHAT, CDR2 FQNNGV. The CDR3 reads CASSDGTSGGLTDTQYF. CDR3 bases: TGTGCCAGCAGCGATGGGACTAGCGGGGGCCTCACAGATACGCAGTATTTT.

This clonotype occurred a few times. The junction departs from the called germline gene at one end, perhaps through a read error. The V gene is TRBV14, the J gene TRBJ2-3, with D perhaps matching TRBD2 (6 bases). The CDR3 loop spans 15 amino acids. The germline gives CDR1 SGHDN, CDR2 FVKESK. The CDR3: CASSQDVSGTDTQCF. In nucleotides, the CDR3 is TGTGCCAGCAGCCAAGATGTTAGCGGCACAGATACGCAGTGTTTT.

The chain combines TRBV7-6 with TRBJ1-5; D might be TRBD1 (5 bases). V dropped 11 bases and J dropped 2 bases, with 19 bases sitting between them. The CDR3 contains 15 residues. CDR1 is SGHVS, CDR2 FNYEAQ, per germline. CDR3 in amino acids: CAGGPNGGGNQPQHF. The CDR3 DNA sequence: TGTGCCGGCGGCCCGAACGGGGGAGGCAATCAGCCCCAGCATTTT.